The clone carrying this T cell receptor (beta chain) has a handful of counts. Its antigen is unidentified. With V trimmed by 5 bases and J by 3 bases, 8 bases remained unmatched. The CDR3 spans 16 residues. The sample originates from a study of post-analysis software for immune sequencing data. General observations from the study: Patients showed TRBV5-6, TRBV5-1 and TRBV20-1 among five TRBV segments more frequent than in controls.

Prepared TCR beta cDNA libraries contained unique molecular identifiers. TCRdb reanalysed the PCR reads using MiXCR and keeps one entry per CDR3 protein. The table shows about 820,000 distinct CDR3 sequences, with roughly 58% occurring only once. This receptor was identified in a girl aged 5-17 years with multiple sclerosis. The sample was blood. The chain links TRBV12-3 or TRBV12-4 to TRBJ2-5; 11 bases are shared with TRBD1. The CDR3 bases are TGTGCCAGCAGTCTCCGGGACAGGGGGAGCAAAGAGACCCAGTACTTC. It yields the protein CASSLRDRGSKETQYF.